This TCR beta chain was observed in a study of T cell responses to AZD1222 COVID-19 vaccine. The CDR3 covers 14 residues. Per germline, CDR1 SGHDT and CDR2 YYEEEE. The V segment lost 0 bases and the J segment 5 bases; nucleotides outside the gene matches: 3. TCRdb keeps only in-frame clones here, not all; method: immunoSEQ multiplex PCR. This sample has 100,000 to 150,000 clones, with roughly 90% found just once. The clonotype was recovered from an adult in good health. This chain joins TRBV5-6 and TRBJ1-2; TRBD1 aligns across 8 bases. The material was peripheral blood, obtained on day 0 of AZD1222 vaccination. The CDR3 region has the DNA TGTGCCAGCAGCTTGGGGACAGGGTTTTATGGCTACACCTTC. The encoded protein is CASSLGTGFYGYTF.